A selection of T cell receptor beta chains follows, all from one sample in a study of T cell responses to AZD1222 COVID-19 vaccine. Assay: immunoSEQ multiplex PCR; the TCRdb copy retains only in-frame clones and omits some. The sample lists roughly 150,000 clones; just over 90% were seen once. The source was peripheral blood, collected 28 days after the second AZD1222 dose. These receptors originate from an adult who received the AZD1222 COVID-19 vaccine. Each CDR3 is given with its conserved first and last residue. The order of the fields is clone size, D gene, CDR3 length, J gene, V gene, CDR3 protein, CDR3 DNA. A D gene is named only where the DNA matches it firmly. Where a row states a size, it is once, few, many or the class of an expanded clone; other rows omit it.

abundance: .; d_gene: .; len: 13; j_gene: TRBJ1-1; v_gene: TRBV5-1; CDR3aa: CASSPEGGTEAFF; CDR3nt: TGCGCCAGCAGCCCCGAGGGTGGGACTGAAGCTTTCTTT
abundance: once; d_gene: TRBD1; len: 16; j_gene: TRBJ2-7; v_gene: TRBV9; CDR3aa: CASSVAAGQGGFEQYF; CDR3nt: TGTGCCAGCAGCGTAGCGGCGGGACAGGGGGGATTTGAGCAGTACTTC
abundance: .; d_gene: TRBD1; len: 14; j_gene: TRBJ2-3; v_gene: TRBV6-5; CDR3aa: CASSYDRGPDTQYF; CDR3nt: TGTGCCAGCAGTTACGACAGGGGGCCAGATACGCAGTATTTT
abundance: once; d_gene: .; len: 17; j_gene: TRBJ1-1; v_gene: TRBV25-1; CDR3aa: CASSEYGLLSGTPEAFF; CDR3nt: TGTGCCAGCAGTGAATATGGGCTCCTAAGCGGCACTCCTGAAGCTTTCTTT
abundance: .; d_gene: .; len: 16; j_gene: TRBJ1-1; v_gene: TRBV19; CDR3aa: CASSDRGQKLDTEAFF; CDR3nt: TGTGCCAGTAGCGACCGAGGGCAGAAGTTAGACACTGAAGCTTTCTTT
abundance: .; d_gene: TRBD1; len: 14; j_gene: TRBJ2-1; v_gene: TRBV29-1; CDR3aa: CSVAGGQGADEQFF; CDR3nt: TGCAGCGTTGCGGGGGGACAGGGGGCGGATGAGCAGTTCTTC
abundance: .; d_gene: TRBD1; len: 13; j_gene: TRBJ2-3; v_gene: TRBV29-1; CDR3aa: CSAGTGSTDTQYF; CDR3nt: TGCAGCGCTGGGACAGGAAGCACAGATACGCAGTATTTT
abundance: .; d_gene: TRBD1; len: 14; j_gene: TRBJ1-2; v_gene: TRBV7-2; CDR3aa: CASSLGRGNYGYTF; CDR3nt: TGTGCCAGCAGCTTAGGCAGGGGGAACTATGGCTACACCTTC
abundance: .; d_gene: .; len: 14; j_gene: TRBJ2-7; v_gene: TRBV15; CDR3aa: CATSRGQAPYEQYF; CDR3nt: TGTGCCACCAGCAGAGGACAGGCACCCTACGAGCAGTACTTC
abundance: .; d_gene: .; len: 13; j_gene: TRBJ1-5; v_gene: TRBV4-1; CDR3aa: CASSQDNSQPQHF; CDR3nt: TGCGCCAGCAGCCAAGATAACAGTCAGCCCCAGCATTTT
abundance: .; d_gene: .; len: 15; j_gene: TRBJ2-1; v_gene: TRBV5-1; CDR3aa: CASSGVRGTYNEQFF; CDR3nt: TGCGCCAGCAGCGGGGTGCGGGGAACGTACAATGAGCAGTTCTTC
abundance: .; d_gene: TRBD1; len: 15; j_gene: TRBJ2-5; v_gene: TRBV2; CDR3aa: CASQGRDRAQETQYF; CDR3nt: TGTGCCAGCCAGGGCCGGGACAGGGCACAAGAGACCCAGTACTTC
abundance: .; d_gene: .; len: 16; j_gene: TRBJ2-3; v_gene: TRBV29-1; CDR3aa: CSVREASTWRTDTQYF; CDR3nt: TGCAGCGTTAGAGAGGCTAGCACGTGGCGCACAGATACGCAGTATTTT
abundance: .; d_gene: .; len: 14; j_gene: TRBJ2-2; v_gene: TRBV3-1/TRBV3-2; CDR3aa: CASSQGAGSGELFF; CDR3nt: TGTGCCAGCAGCCAGGGGGCAGGGTCCGGGGAGCTGTTTTTT
abundance: few; d_gene: .; len: 14; j_gene: TRBJ1-4; v_gene: TRBV2; CDR3aa: CAGTKTGTPEKLFF; CDR3nt: TGTGCCGGAACAAAGACCGGGACCCCTGAAAAACTGTTTTTT
abundance: .; d_gene: .; len: 13; j_gene: TRBJ1-2; v_gene: TRBV3-1/TRBV3-2; CDR3aa: CASSPTANYGYTF; CDR3nt: TGTGCCAGCAGCCCGACAGCTAACTATGGCTACACCTTC
abundance: .; d_gene: TRBD1; len: 14; j_gene: TRBJ1-2; v_gene: TRBV5-6; CDR3aa: CASSPEDRDYGYTF; CDR3nt: TGTGCCAGCAGCCCAGAGGACAGGGACTATGGCTACACCTTC